Shown below are 22 T cell receptor beta chains from a single sample sequenced in a study of CXCR3-negative and CXCR3-positive naive CD8 T cells. In preparing the TRB cDNA libraries, 5' RACE with UMI labels was used. TCRdb re-called the 5' RACE reads and catalogs CDR3 proteins one per entry, DNA excluded. This table holds about 50,000 distinct CDR3 sequences. Sequenced sample: naive CXCR3- CD8+ T cells from blood. Subset: CD45RO-CCR7+CD27+CD95- naive CD8+ T cells lacking CXCR3 (TNR3-). All receptors come from a human donor in good health. Some clones in this sample may be carry-over from other donors' samples.

The chain couples TRBV23-1 to TRBJ2-2. TRBV23-1 is classed as an ORF, of uncertain function. This CDR3 contains 17 residues. CDR3 region: CASSHPGSGSNTGELFF.

J is TRBJ1-1 and V is TRBV14. Germline CDR1 SGHDN, CDR2 FVKESK. The CDR3 has 15 residues. The CDR3 here is CASSQVVGPVGEAFF.

The chain links TRBV9 to TRBJ2-1. Germline V lookup: CDR1 SGDLS, CDR2 YYNGEE. This CDR3 spans 15 amino acids. The CDR3 spells CASSVGGESYNEQFF.

The CDR3 loop reads CASSLWASYEQYF. The V gene is TRBV7-9, the J gene TRBJ2-7. CDR3 length: 13 amino acids. Germline V lookup: CDR1 SEHNR, CDR2 FQNEAQ (reference sequence).

V and J are TRBV20-1 and TRBJ2-7; TCRdb gives TRBD2 as the D gene, but with no DNA this cannot be confirmed. The CDR3 is 15 amino acids. CDR1 and CDR2 from the germline V gene are DFQATT and SNEGSKA (reference sequence). CDR3 sequence: CSARRLAGGSYEQYF.

The V and J genes are TRBV6-2 or TRBV6-3 and TRBJ2-5; TCRdb returns TRBD2, unconfirmable since there is no DNA. The CDR3 has 17 residues. In germline, CDR1 is MNHEY, CDR2 SVGEGT. CDR3 residues: CASSYRTSGRYQETQYF.

The chain links TRBV10-2 to TRBJ2-1; TCRdb picks TRBD1, but there is no DNA to check that call. This CDR3 comprises 15 residues. Germline V gene data show CDR1 as WSHSY and CDR2 as SAAADI. This chain's CDR3 is CASNSDRGLSNEQFF.

The chain recombines TRBV7-9 with TRBJ1-2. Germline V gene data show CDR1 as SEHNR and CDR2 as FQNEAQ (reference sequence). The CDR3 has 13 residues. The CDR3 spells CASSLQVGEGYTF.

The chain links TRBV4-2 to TRBJ2-2; TCRdb gives TRBD2 as the D gene, but with no DNA this cannot be confirmed. Germline V gene sequence: CDR1 LGHNA, CDR2 YNFKEQ. The CDR3 is 17 residues long. This chain's CDR3 is CASSAAARAANTGELFF.

This chain uses TRBV29-1 with TRBJ1-3; no DNA is available, so the TRBD1 call from TCRdb remains unchecked. The CDR3 length is 13 residues. Germline V lookup: CDR1 SQVTM, CDR2 ANQGSEA. The CDR3 protein is CSVARGTGNTIYF.

The chain links TRBV12-3 or TRBV12-4 to TRBJ2-5. The CDR3 loop spans 13 amino acids. CDR3 protein: CASSFFVGETQYF.

The rearrangement joins TRBV14 to TRBJ2-6. The CDR3 runs to 15 residues. Germline V gives CDR1 SGHDN, CDR2 FVKESK. CDR3 region: CASSRTIYGANVLTF.

V gene TRBV4-3 combines with J gene TRBJ2-5; TCRdb gives TRBD2 as the D gene, but with no DNA this cannot be confirmed. In germline, CDR1 is LGHNA, CDR2 YSLEER. CDR3 length equals 15 residues. CDR3: CASSQGSGVQETQYF.

This chain joins TRBV7-2 and TRBJ1-3. The CDR3 runs 15 residues. Germline CDR1 and CDR2: SGHTA and FQGNSA. The CDR3: CASSFPRSDGNTIYF.

V usage is TRBV4-3 and J usage is TRBJ2-7; there is no DNA to check the TCRdb D call of TRBD2. Germline V CDR1 and CDR2: LGHNA, YSLEER. This CDR3 is 16 amino acids long. CDR3 amino acids: CASSQDPGTSPSEQYF.

The genes are TRBV7-6 and TRBJ1-3. The CDR3 covers 15 residues. CDR1 is SGHVS and CDR2 is FNYEAQ in the germline V gene. This CDR3 is CASSSTPFSGNTTYF.

The gene calls are TRBV6-6 and TRBJ2-1. The CDR3 is 14 residues long. Looked up from germline, CDR1 is MNHNY and CDR2 is SVGAGI (reference sequence). The CDR3 region is CASSSSGAYNEQFF.

The chain uses TRBV7-8 and TRBJ2-5. Germline CDR1 and CDR2: SGHVS and FQNEAQ. The CDR3 sequence is 15 residues long. CDR3 in amino acids: CASSSNRAFQETQYF.

The chain links TRBV4-2 to TRBJ2-3; TCRdb reports TRBD1, a call that lacks DNA to check it against. Germline CDR1 and CDR2: LGHNA and YNFKEQ. The length of the CDR3 is 17 residues. This chain's CDR3 is CASSQDDKGISTDTQYF.

V usage is TRBV25-1 and J usage is TRBJ2-1; with no DNA, the TCRdb D assignment of TRBD2 cannot be verified. This CDR3 has 14 amino acids. The germline CDR1 and CDR2 sequences are MGHDK and SYGVNS. The CDR3 here is CASRGLAAYNEQFF.

The rearrangement joins TRBV4-3 to TRBJ2-1; TCRdb names TRBD2, which stays unverified in the absence of DNA. The CDR3 contains 18 residues. Germline CDR1 and CDR2: LGHNA and YSLEER. The CDR3 here is CASSQEPLIGLAGDEQFF.

The gene calls are TRBV6-2 or TRBV6-3 and TRBJ1-1; there is no DNA to check the TCRdb D call of TRBD1. The CDR3 length is 13 residues. The germline V gene encodes CDR1 MNHEY and CDR2 SVGEGT. The CDR3 sequence: CASRDGTGAEAFF.